This T cell receptor beta chain derives from a study of blood T cell repertoires in COVID-19. Study-level information: Researchers got acute and convalescent COVID-19 samples from the United States, Italy and Spain. PBMCs, B-cell-depleted T cells, or T cells were the source of the cDNA or gDNA that made up the material.

Original processing notes: Amplification of reference gene primers provided the estimated nucleated cell counts. Here immunoSEQ multiplex PCR was the method, and the copy in TCRdb shows in-frame clones only, minus some. V and J calls and clone size are as listed in that table; D and trimming were resolved from the DNA. The sample shows about 190,000 clones, 75% to 90% of them seen only once. The CDR3 is 15 residues long. Germline V gene sequence: CDR1 MNHEY, CDR2 SVGAGI. The V gene end was trimmed by 7 bases and the J gene end by 1 base; junction bases not matched to a gene: 8. The chain employs TRBV6-5 and TRBJ2-5, with TRBD1 identical over 8 bases. This sequence originates from a man aged 35 to 55 with acute or convalescent COVID-19. Sequencing was carried out using peripheral blood. This chain's CDR3 is CASTSRDRIQETQYF. As DNA, the CDR3 is TGTGCCAGCACCTCCCGGGACAGGATCCAAGAGACCCAGTACTTC.